The subject of this entry is one TCR beta chain. The antigen remains unidentified. This entry comes from a study of T cell responses to AZD1222 COVID-19 vaccine. Study findings and constraints: Females outnumbered males among donors, who were mostly white British; clonal diversity was possibly underestimated. Seropositive status at baseline applied to only five or six AZD1222 recipients.

Looked up from germline, CDR1 is LNHDA and CDR2 is SQIVND (reference sequence). V shed 8 bases and J shed 8 bases, with 18 bases lying between them. The CDR3 totals 13 residues. Method: immunoSEQ multiplex PCR; TCRdb's copy keeps in-frame clones and lacks some. This sample has 60,000 to 75,000 clones, with about 79% found just once. V and J are TRBV19 and TRBJ1-2; maybe TRBD1 (6 bases). This material consisted of peripheral blood, taken on day 0 of AZD1222 vaccination. This sequence originates from an adult in good health. For the CDR3, the DNA is TGTGCCAGTTCACAGGGACGCCTGGGCGGCTACACCTTC. As protein: CASSQGRLGGYTF.